This T cell receptor beta chain originates from a study of blood T cell repertoires in COVID-19. V dropped 0 bases and J dropped 0 bases, with 9 bases sitting between them. This CDR3 has 16 residues. CDR1 and CDR2 (germline): GTSNPN, SVGIG (reference sequence). Repertoires were generated with immunoSEQ multiplex PCR, while TCRdb's copy carries only in-frame clones and drops some. The data contain 300,000 to 450,000 clones, roughly 84% of them singletons. The sequencing sample was made of PBMCs or T cells enriched from blood (not recorded which). The origin of this receptor is a woman in her twenties or thirties who had recovered from COVID-19. The V gene is TRBV30, the J gene TRBJ1-6; D may be TRBD1 (5 bases). The CDR3: CAWSVQADSYNSPLHF. The DNA of the CDR3 is TGTGCCTGGAGTGTACAGGCCGACTCCTATAATTCACCCCTCCACTTT.